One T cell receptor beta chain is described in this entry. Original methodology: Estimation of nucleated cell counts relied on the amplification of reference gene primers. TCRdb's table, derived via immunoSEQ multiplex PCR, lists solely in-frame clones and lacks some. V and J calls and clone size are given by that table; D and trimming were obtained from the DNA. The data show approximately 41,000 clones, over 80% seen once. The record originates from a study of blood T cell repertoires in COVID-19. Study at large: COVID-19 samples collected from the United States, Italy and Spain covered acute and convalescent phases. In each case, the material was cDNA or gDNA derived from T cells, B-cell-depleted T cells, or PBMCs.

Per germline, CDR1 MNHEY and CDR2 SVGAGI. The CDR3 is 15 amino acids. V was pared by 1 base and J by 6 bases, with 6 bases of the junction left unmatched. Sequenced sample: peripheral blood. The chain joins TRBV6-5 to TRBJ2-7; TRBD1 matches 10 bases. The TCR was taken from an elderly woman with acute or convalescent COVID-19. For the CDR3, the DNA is TGTGCCAGCAGTTACTTGGGACAGGGGACCTCCGAGCAGTACTTC. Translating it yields CASSYLGQGTSEQYF.